One and the same sample provided the 9 T cell receptor beta chains below, sequenced in a study of blood T cells in healthy people across ages. Primed by a sample-barcoded 5' primer and a J-beta primer mix, a second PCR proceeded for about 6 to 12 cycles. Via MiXCR, TCRdb re-called the 5' RACE reads, giving one row per CDR3 protein. The table records around 780,000 distinct CDR3 sequences, approximately 60% of them present only once. Sequencing used blood. The receptors shown here come from a man aged 40-55 years in good health.

V gene TRBV24-1 combines with J gene TRBJ2-4, with D perhaps matching TRBD1 (7 bases). This CDR3 is built from 18 residues. Between the trimmed V and J ends, which lost 4 bases and 3 bases, there was a span of 21 bases. CDR1 and CDR2 from the germline V gene are KGHDR and SFDVKD. The DNA for the CDR3 is TGTGCCACCAGTGACGGGGGTCAGGGGGATTTTGGCAAAAACATTCAGTACTTC. It codes for CATSDGGQGDFGKNIQYF.

V is TRBV6-5 and J is TRBJ2-1; no definite D call. V gave up 0 bases and J gave up 0 bases, with 9 bases separating them. Germline CDR1 and CDR2: MNHEY and SVGAGI. There are 16 residues in the CDR3. The CDR3, as DNA: TGTGCCAGCAGTTACTCGTACAGTAGCTCCTACAATGAGCAGTTCTTC. Translating it yields CASSYSYSSSYNEQFF.

There are a few counts of this clonotype. J is TRBJ1-4 and V is TRBV20-1; possibly TRBD1 for D (6 bases). This CDR3 has 19 amino acids. Between the trimmed V and J ends, which lost 0 bases and 0 bases, there was a span of 20 bases. CDR1 DFQATT and CDR2 SNEGSKA come from the germline V gene (reference sequence). CDR3 residues: CSARDSDRRNGSTNEKLFF. In DNA form, the CDR3 reads TGCAGTGCTAGAGATTCCGACAGGAGGAACGGCTCAACTAATGAAAAACTGTTTTTT.

Concerning this clonotype itself: Possible read error: a much larger clone is one base away. V and J are TRBV20-1 and TRBJ1-2, with unresolved D. V lost 0 bases and J lost 10, with 15 bases in between. The CDR3 sequence is 13 residues long. Germline V gene lookup returns CDR1 DFQATT and CDR2 SNEGSKA (reference sequence). CDR3 in DNA: TGCAGTGCTAGAGATCTTTCAGGAAATGACTACACCTTC. Its protein is CSARDLSGNDYTF.

This clonotype was picked up a small number of times. The chain joins TRBV6-5 to TRBJ2-7; the match to TRBD1 covers 8 bases. Germline CDR1 and CDR2: MNHEY and SVGAGI. This CDR3 is built from 15 residues. J was trimmed by 6 bases and V by 6 bases; bases with no gene match: 13. Written as DNA, the CDR3 is TGTGCCAGCAGCAAGGACAGGGTAACCTTGGGCGAGCAGTACTTC. The encoded protein is CASSKDRVTLGEQYF.

This sequence joins TRBV6-5 and TRBJ2-3; 8 positions agree with TRBD2. The CDR3 sequence is 16 residues long. Germline V gene sequence: CDR1 MNHEY, CDR2 SVGAGI. The trim removed 7 bases at V and 6 bases at J, leaving 15 bases unmatched. The CDR3 loop reads CASNPSGLALIDTQYF. CDR3 sequence (DNA): TGTGCCAGCAATCCGAGCGGACTAGCTTTGATCGATACGCAGTATTTT.

The gene calls are TRBV28 and TRBJ2-7; 9 bases map to TRBD1. Germline-derived CDR1 and CDR2 are MDHEN and SYDVKM. The CDR3 length is 14 residues. J gave up 3 bases and V 5 bases, and 5 bases lay outside the gene matches. CDR3 loop: CASSTGTGIYEQYF. In DNA, the CDR3 is TGTGCCAGCAGTACCGGGACAGGGATCTACGAGCAGTACTTC.

This chain links TRBV3-1 with TRBJ1-6; D ambiguous. Germline V gene lookup returns CDR1 LGHDT and CDR2 YNNKEL (reference sequence). CDR3 length: 13 residues. Trimming left V 1 base short and J 9 bases short, with 7 bases between. The CDR3, as DNA: TGTGCCAGCAGCCAAGGACGTTTTTCACCCCTCCACTTT. This encodes CASSQGRFSPLHF.

The table lists this clonotype with a few counts. The chain employs TRBV20-1 and TRBJ2-7, with 8 nucleotides matching TRBD1. Germline lookup yields CDR1 DFQATT and CDR2 SNEGSKA (reference sequence). V lost 6 bases, J lost 4 bases, and 14 bases stayed unmatched. CDR3 length equals 15 residues. CDR3 residues: CSAAPTRDRGYEQYF. In nucleotides, the CDR3 is TGCAGTGCCGCGCCTACTCGTGACAGGGGATACGAGCAGTACTTC.